This T cell receptor beta chain was sequenced for a study of T cell changes during pregnancy in multiple sclerosis. Sequenced by immunoSEQ multiplex PCR; TCRdb stores in-frame clones only, minus some. The data contain 50,000 or so clones, about nine tenths of them singletons. V was pared by 2 bases and J by 0 bases, with 14 bases between. The CDR3 contains 16 residues. CDR1 is MNHNS, CDR2 SASEGT, per germline. This receptor was identified in a female donor with multiple sclerosis, enrolled in a pregnancy study. The rearrangement links TRBV6-1 to TRBJ2-7, with D unresolved. This material consisted of CD4+ T cells from peripheral blood mononuclear cells, taken in the second trimester of pregnancy. The CDR3 is CASSETHTASSYEQYF. The CDR3 DNA follows: TGTGCCAGCAGTGAAACCCATACTGCGAGCTCCTACGAGCAGTACTTC.